These T cell receptor beta chains were read from a single sample in a study of T cell repertoires in cytomegalovirus infection. TCRdb re-derived calls from the reads in MiXCR, one entry per CDR3 protein. The table has 150,000 to 200,000 distinct CDR3 sequences, approximately 20% seen once; the top ten hold around 3.1%. Sample: PBMCs. The receptors shown here come from a human donor in good health (CMV status not recorded). Some clones in this sample may be carry-over from other donors' samples. Both conserved end residues are part of each CDR3. A D gene is named only where the DNA matches it firmly.

v_call d_call cdr3_aa
TRBV7-2 . CASSLSRGRGRTDTQYF
TRBV20-1 . CSARGGQLFRDEQFF
TRBV6-1 . CASSTEITRNRPQHF
TRBV7-3 TRBD2 CASSFKRTSGLYNEQFF
TRBV12-3/TRBV12-4 TRBD2 CASSFGLADTYEQYF
TRBV7-9 TRBD1 CASSQAGTGDEQYF
TRBV12-3/TRBV12-4 TRBD1 CASEGQGSYEQYF
TRBV5-1 TRBD1 CASSLGTGIGNQPQHF
TRBV29-1 . CSVAPIGTDTQYF
TRBV4-2 TRBD1 CASSQRDRDAVGYTF
TRBV7-9 . CASSYYYGYTF
TRBV29-1 . CSVIGVQETQYF
TRBV12-5 TRBD1 CASGGPRGLRDDTEAFF
TRBV6-1 TRBD2 CASSEGSGAPYEQYF
TRBV12-3/TRBV12-4 . CASSLTEIYEQYF
TRBV7-2 TRBD2 CASSLLAGGGTDTQYF
TRBV19 . CASKGGTSNQPQHF
TRBV2 . CASTPVMGTEAFF
TRBV2 TRBD1 CATSLTPGQELNYGYTF
TRBV11-2 TRBD1 CASRGQGYEQYF
TRBV7-6 . CASSLEVLNTEAFF
TRBV7-2 . CASSPAGSSYEQYF
TRBV6-5 TRBD2 CASSVDSGTYNEQFF
TRBV7-6 . CASSPTGMANEKLFF
TRBV12-5 . CASGFGWGFSYEQYF
TRBV2 . CASSPARSNTEAFF
TRBV29-1 . CSFSGGDNEQFF
TRBV29-1 . CSGTYNEQFF
TRBV11-3 TRBD1 CASSLRDRGDNEQFF
TRBV7-6 TRBD2 CASSPVRGGTGELFF
TRBV19 . CASSISNQETQYF
TRBV19 TRBD2 CASSIPAGGTGELFF
TRBV7-6 . CASSYAAYEQYF
TRBV7-2 . CASSLQVNEQFF
TRBV7-2 . CASSFQSGTGTYEQYF
TRBV4-1 . CASSQELGATNEKLFF
TRBV6-5 TRBD1 CASSYLGTGVTEAFF
TRBV5-5 . CASSFQGSSNQPQHF
TRBV28 TRBD2 CASRGQTGKREGTGELFF
TRBV20-1 TRBD1 CSARGDREIYGYTF
TRBV7-2 . CASSLAWAEGYTF
TRBV4-1 TRBD2 CASSQDPASGDEQYF